This T cell receptor beta chain derives from a study of tissue T cells after allogeneic stem cell transplantation. Turning to the study itself: Where cell numbers permitted, CD3+ T cells were sorted from preserved blood and marrow. Study-wide findings and caveats: Only a limited share of tissue TCRs appeared in blood or spleen.

The CDR3 runs 15 residues. The germline CDR1 and CDR2 sequences are SGHRS and YFSETQ. V dropped 1 base and J dropped 3 bases, with 12 bases sitting between them. This table comes from immunoSEQ multiplex PCR, and its TCRdb copy is limited to in-frame clones, with some not included. This sample carries 42,000 or so clones, roughly 92% of them seen once, and the ten largest clones take over 3%. On this clone: What it binds is unknown.

Sequencing was performed on blood, taken before transplantation. The TCR comes from a woman aged 35 to 70 who later had graft-versus-host disease after an allogeneic stem cell transplant. The V gene is TRBV5-1, the J gene TRBJ2-3, with D perhaps matching TRBD2 (6 bases). The CDR3: CASSLSDGRTDTQYF. The CDR3 DNA sequence: TGCGCCAGCAGCTTGTCCGACGGGAGAACAGATACGCAGTATTTT.